This T cell receptor beta chain was recorded in a study of Ad26.COV2.S vaccination and SARS-CoV-2 variants. The CDR3 totals 17 residues. CDR1 SGHRS and CDR2 YFSETQ come from the germline V gene. The V gene end was trimmed by 4 bases and the J gene end by 0 bases; junction bases not matched to a gene: 6. Treatment described: around 19 received Ad26.COV2.S at low or high dose, single or two shots; roughly five received placebo; per-sample allocation not given. It was on day 63 after the first vaccine or placebo injection that samples were taken. The repertoire was sequenced with immunoSEQ multiplex PCR; TCRdb's copy has only in-frame clones and lacks some. The table shows some 400,000 clones, with approximately 90% occurring only once.

Sequencing used peripheral blood, obtained in a trial of Ad26.COV2.S vaccine versus placebo. This chain connects TRBV5-1 to TRBJ1-3; 11 bases match TRBD1. The origin of this receptor is a person aged 18-60 years who received the Ad26.COV2.S COVID-19 vaccine or a placebo. Written as DNA, the CDR3 is TGCGCCAGCAGCCTGGGGACAGGGGGGTACTCTGGAAACACCATATATTTT. It is translated as CASSLGTGGYSGNTIYF.